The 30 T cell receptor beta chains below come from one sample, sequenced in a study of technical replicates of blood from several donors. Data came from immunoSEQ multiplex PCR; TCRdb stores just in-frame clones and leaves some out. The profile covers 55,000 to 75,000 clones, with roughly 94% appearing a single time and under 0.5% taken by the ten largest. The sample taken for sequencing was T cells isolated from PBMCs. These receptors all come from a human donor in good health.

CDR3 DNA sequence: TGTGCCAGCAAGATTCTACTAGCCTCCTACAATGAGCAGTTCTTC. Translation: CASKILLASYNEQFF. This chain connects TRBV7-8 to TRBJ2-1; D possibly corresponds to TRBD2 (6 bases). Trimming took off 7 bases at V and 0 bases at J, with 13 bases between the two ends. Germline-derived CDR1 and CDR2 are SGHVS and FQNEAQ. The CDR3 has 15 residues.

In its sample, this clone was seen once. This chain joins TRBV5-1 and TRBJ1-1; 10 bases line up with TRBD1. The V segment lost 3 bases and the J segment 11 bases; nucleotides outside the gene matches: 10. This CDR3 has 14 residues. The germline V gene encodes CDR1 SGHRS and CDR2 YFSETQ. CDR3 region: CASSSWDRGLEAFF. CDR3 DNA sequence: TGCGCCAGCAGCTCCTGGGACAGGGGATTAGAGGCTTTCTTT.

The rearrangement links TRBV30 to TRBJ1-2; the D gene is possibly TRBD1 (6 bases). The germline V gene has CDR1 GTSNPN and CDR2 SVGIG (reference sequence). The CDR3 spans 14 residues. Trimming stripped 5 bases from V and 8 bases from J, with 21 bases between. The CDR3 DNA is TGTGCCTGGTATACAGGGATTGAATTGCTAGGCTACACCTTC. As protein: CAWYTGIELLGYTF.

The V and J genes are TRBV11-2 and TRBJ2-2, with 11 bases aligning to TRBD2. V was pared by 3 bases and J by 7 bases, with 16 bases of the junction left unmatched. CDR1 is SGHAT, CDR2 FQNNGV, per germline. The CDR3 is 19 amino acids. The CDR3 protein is CASSFPIILAGDLNGELFF. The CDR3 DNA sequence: TGTGCCAGCAGCTTCCCCATTATACTAGCGGGAGATCTTAACGGGGAGCTGTTTTTT.

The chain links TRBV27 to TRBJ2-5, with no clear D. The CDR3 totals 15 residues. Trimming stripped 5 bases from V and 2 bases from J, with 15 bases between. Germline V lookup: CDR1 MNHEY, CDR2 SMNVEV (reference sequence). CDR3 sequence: CASSPRLGTQETQYF. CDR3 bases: TGTGCCAGCAGTCCTAGGCTAGGTACACAAGAGACCCAGTACTTC.

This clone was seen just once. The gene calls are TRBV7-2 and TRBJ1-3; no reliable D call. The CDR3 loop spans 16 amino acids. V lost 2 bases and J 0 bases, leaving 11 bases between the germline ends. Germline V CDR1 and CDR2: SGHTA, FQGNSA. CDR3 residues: CASSLSTLYSGNTIYF. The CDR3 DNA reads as TGTGCCAGCAGCTTAAGCACCCTATACTCTGGAAACACCATATATTTT.

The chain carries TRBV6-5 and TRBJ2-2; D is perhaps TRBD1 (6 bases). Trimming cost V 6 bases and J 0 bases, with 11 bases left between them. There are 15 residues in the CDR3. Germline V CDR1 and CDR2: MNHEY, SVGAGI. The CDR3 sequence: CASSPGHPNTGELFF. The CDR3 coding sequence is TGTGCCAGCAGCCCGGGACATCCGAACACCGGGGAGCTGTTTTTT.

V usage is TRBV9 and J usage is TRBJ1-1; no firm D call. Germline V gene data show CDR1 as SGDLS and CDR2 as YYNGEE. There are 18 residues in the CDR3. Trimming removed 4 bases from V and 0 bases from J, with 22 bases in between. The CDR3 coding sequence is TGTGCCAGCAGCAAGACACCACAATCAAACCATTTGAACACTGAAGCTTTCTTT. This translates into CASSKTPQSNHLNTEAFF.

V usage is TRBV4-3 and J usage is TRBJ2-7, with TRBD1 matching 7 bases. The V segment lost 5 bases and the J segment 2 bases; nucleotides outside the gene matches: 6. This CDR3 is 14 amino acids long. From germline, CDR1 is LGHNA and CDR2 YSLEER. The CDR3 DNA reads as TGCGCCAGCAGCGTCTACAGGGGAACCTACGAGCAGTACTTC. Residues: CASSVYRGTYEQYF.

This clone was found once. The CDR3 coding sequence is TGTGCCAGCGATTTTACCGGGACAGGAGGAAGAGGCGGCTACACCTTC. Encoded protein: CASDFTGTGGRGGYTF. This sequence joins TRBV27 and TRBJ1-2; 8 nucleotides align to TRBD1. Germline CDR1 is MNHEY and CDR2 is SMNVEV (reference sequence). The CDR3 runs 16 residues. V shed 8 bases, J shed 8 bases, and the junction held 19 bases outside the gene matches.

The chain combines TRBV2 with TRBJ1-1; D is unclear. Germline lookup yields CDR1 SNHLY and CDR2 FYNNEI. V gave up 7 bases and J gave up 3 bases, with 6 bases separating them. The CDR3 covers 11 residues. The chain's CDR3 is CASTFHTEAFF. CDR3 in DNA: TGTGCCAGCACCTTTCACACTGAAGCTTTCTTT.

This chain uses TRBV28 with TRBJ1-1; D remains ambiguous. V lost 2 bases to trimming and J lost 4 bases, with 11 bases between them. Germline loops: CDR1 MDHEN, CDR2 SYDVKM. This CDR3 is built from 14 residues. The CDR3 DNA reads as TGTGCCAGCAGTTTAAGCCACTACGGCACTGAAGCTTTCTTT. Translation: CASSLSHYGTEAFF.

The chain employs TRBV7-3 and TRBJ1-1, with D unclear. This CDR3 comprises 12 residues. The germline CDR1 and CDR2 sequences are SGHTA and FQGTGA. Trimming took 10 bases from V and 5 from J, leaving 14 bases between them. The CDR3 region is CATLLMETEAFF. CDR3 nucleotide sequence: TGTGCCACCCTCTTGATGGAGACTGAAGCTTTCTTT.

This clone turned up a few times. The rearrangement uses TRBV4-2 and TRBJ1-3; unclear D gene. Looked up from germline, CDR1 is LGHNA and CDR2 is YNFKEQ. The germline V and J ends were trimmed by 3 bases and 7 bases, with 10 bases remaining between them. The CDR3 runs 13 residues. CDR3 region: CASSQGSMNTIYF. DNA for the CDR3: TGTGCCAGCAGCCAGGGCTCGATGAACACCATATATTTT.

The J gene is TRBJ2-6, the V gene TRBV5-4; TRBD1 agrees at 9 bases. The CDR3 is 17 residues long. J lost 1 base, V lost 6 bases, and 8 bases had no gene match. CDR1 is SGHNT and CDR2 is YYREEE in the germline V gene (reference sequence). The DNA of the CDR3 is TGTGCCAGCACCCCGGGACAGGGCTCTTCTGGGGCCAACGTCCTGACTTTC. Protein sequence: CASTPGQGSSGANVLTF.

CDR3 residues: CASSLAGRQETQYF. In DNA, the CDR3 is TGTGCCAGCAGCTTAGCGGGCAGACAAGAGACCCAGTACTTC. The chain has TRBV7-8 and TRBJ2-5; D call uncertain. CDR3 length: 14 amino acids. Deletions cut 0 bases from V and 2 bases from J, with 7 bases between. Germline CDR1 and CDR2: SGHVS and FQNEAQ. The full variable domain, its missing parts supplied by reference TRBV7-8 and TRBJ2-5, is GAGVSQSPRYKVAKRGQDVALRCDPISGHVSLFWYQQALGQGPEFLTYFQNEAQLDKSGLPSDRFFAERPEGSVSTLKIQRTQQEDSAVYLCASSLAGRQETQYFGPGTRLLVL.

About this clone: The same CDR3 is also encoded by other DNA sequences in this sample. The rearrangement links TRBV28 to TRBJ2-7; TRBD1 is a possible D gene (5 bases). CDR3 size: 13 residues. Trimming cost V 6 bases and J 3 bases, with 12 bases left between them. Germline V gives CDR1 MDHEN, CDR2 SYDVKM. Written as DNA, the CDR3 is TGTGCCAGCAGCGACAGCCCGAGCTACGAGCAGTACTTC. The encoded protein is CASSDSPSYEQYF.

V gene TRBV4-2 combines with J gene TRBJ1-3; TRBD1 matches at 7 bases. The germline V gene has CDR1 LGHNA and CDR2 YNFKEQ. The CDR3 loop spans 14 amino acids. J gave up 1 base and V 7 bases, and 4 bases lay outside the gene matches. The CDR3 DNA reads TGTGCCAGCAACCAGGGGGGATCTGGAAACACCATATATTTT. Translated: CASNQGGSGNTIYF.

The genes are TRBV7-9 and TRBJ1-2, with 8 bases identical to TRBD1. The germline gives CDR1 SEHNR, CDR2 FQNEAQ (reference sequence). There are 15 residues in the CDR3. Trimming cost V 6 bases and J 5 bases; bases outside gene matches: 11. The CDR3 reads CASSQPEGQAYGYTF. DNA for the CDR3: TGTGCCAGCAGTCAACCCGAGGGACAGGCATATGGCTACACCTTC.

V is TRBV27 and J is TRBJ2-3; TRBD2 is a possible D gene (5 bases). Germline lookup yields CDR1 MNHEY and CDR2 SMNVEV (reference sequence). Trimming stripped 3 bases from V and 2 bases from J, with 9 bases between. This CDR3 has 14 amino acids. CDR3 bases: TGTGCCAGCAGTTTCGCGCTAGCCACAGATACGCAGTATTTT. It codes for CASSFALATDTQYF.

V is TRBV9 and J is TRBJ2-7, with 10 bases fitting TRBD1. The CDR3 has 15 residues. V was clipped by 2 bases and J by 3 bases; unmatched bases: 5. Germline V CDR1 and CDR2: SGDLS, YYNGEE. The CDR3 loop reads CASSVAGTGVYEQYF. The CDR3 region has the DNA TGTGCCAGCAGCGTCGCCGGGACAGGGGTCTACGAGCAGTACTTC.

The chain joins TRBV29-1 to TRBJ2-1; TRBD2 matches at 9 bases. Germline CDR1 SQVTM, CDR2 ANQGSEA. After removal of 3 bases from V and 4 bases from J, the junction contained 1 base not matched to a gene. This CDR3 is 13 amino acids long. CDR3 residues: CSVELAGYNEQFF. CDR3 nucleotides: TGCAGCGTTGAGCTAGCGGGATACAATGAGCAGTTCTTC.

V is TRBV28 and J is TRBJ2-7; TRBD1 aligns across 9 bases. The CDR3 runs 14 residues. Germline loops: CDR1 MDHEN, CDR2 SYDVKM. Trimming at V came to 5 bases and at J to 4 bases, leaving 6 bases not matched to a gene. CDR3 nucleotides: TGTGCCAGCAGTCGCCGGGACAGGGTGTACGAGCAGTACTTC. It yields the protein CASSRRDRVYEQYF.

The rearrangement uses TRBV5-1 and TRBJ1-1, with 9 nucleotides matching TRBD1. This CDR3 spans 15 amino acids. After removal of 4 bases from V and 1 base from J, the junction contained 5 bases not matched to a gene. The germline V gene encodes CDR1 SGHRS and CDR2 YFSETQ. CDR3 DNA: TGCGCCAGCAGCCTAATACAGGGGGCGAACACTGAAGCTTTCTTT. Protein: CASSLIQGANTEAFF.

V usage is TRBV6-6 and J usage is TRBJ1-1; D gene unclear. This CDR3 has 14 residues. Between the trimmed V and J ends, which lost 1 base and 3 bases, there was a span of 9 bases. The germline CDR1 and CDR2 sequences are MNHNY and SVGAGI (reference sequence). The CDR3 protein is CASSYFSEDTEAFF. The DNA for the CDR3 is TGTGCCAGCAGTTACTTTTCCGAGGACACTGAAGCTTTCTTT.

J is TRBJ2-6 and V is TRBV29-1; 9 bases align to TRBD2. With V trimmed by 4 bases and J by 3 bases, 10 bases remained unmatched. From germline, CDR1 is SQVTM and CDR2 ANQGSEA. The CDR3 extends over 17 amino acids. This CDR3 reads CSVALGGRVSGANVLTF. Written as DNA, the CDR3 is TGCAGCGTTGCACTCGGCGGGAGGGTCAGTGGGGCCAACGTCCTGACTTTC.

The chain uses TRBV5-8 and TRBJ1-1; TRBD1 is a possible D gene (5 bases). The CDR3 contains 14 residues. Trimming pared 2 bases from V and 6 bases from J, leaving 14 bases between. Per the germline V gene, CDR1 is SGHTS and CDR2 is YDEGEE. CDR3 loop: CASSLGDFAAEAFF. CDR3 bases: TGTGCCAGCAGCTTAGGGGATTTTGCCGCTGAAGCTTTCTTT.

The CDR3 DNA reads as TGTGCCAGCAGCCCACAGGGATACACTGAAGCTTTCTTT. Its translation: CASSPQGYTEAFF. The J gene is TRBJ1-1, the V gene TRBV6-5; D is possibly TRBD1 (6 bases). The V gene's germline CDR1 is MNHEY and CDR2 SVGAGI. The CDR3 runs to 13 residues. V shed 6 bases and J shed 3 bases, with 11 bases lying between them.

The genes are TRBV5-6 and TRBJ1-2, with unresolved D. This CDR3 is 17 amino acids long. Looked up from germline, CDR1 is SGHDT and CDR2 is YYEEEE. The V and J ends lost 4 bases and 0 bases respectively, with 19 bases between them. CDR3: CASSPFSRPAANYGYTF. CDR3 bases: TGTGCCAGCAGCCCCTTCAGCCGGCCAGCGGCTAACTATGGCTACACCTTC. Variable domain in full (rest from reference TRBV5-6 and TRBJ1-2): DAGVTQSPTHLIKTRGQQVTLRCSPKSGHDTVSWYQQALGQGPQFIFQYYEEEERQRGNFPDRFSGHQFPNYSSELNVNALLLGDSALYLCASSPFSRPAANYGYTFGSGTRLTVV.

CDR3 protein: CASGGGYGGEAFF. The CDR3 DNA sequence: TGTGCCAGCGGGGGCGGTTATGGAGGTGAAGCTTTCTTT. V gene TRBV2 combines with J gene TRBJ1-1; TRBD1 is a possible D gene (6 bases). Trimming shortened V by 8 bases and J by 7 bases, and 17 bases separated the two germline ends. The CDR3 sequence is 13 residues long. The germline V gene encodes CDR1 SNHLY and CDR2 FYNNEI. The full variable domain, its missing parts supplied by reference TRBV2 and TRBJ1-1, is EPEVTQTPSHQVTQMGQEVILRCVPISNHLYFYWYRQILGQKVEFLVSFYNNEISEKSEIFDDQFSVERPDGSNFTLKIRSTKLEDSAMYFCASGGGYGGEAFFGQGTRLTVV.